This entry lists 5 T cell receptor beta chains sequenced from one sample in a study of T cell repertoires in cytomegalovirus infection. TCRdb fed the reads into MiXCR, producing one record per CDR3 protein. This table holds about 530,000 distinct CDR3 sequences, about 25% found once. The sequencing input was PBMCs. All receptors come from a human donor in good health (CMV status not recorded). Some clones in this sample may be carry-over from other donors' samples.

This chain joins TRBV20-1 and TRBJ1-5; the D gene is possibly TRBD1 (6 bases). V lost 1 base and J lost 7, with 17 bases in between. The CDR3 consists of 15 residues. Germline values: CDR1 DFQATT, CDR2 SNEGSKA (reference sequence). CDR3 in amino acids: CSARVGGGGDQPQHF. The CDR3 DNA is TGCAGTGCTAGAGTTGGGGGGGGGGGCGACCAGCCCCAGCATTTT.

In its sample, this clonotype was seen a few times. The V and J genes are TRBV20-1 and TRBJ2-1, with 13 bases fitting TRBD2. This CDR3 has 14 residues. The V and J ends lost 5 bases and 9 bases, in that order; junction bases with no gene match: 7. CDR1 and CDR2 from the germline V gene are DFQATT and SNEGSKA (reference sequence). DNA for the CDR3: TGCAGTGCTCCTGGACTAGCGGGAGAAGGTGAGCAGTTCTTC. Translating it yields CSAPGLAGEGEQFF.

This clonotype has just a few counts. The genes are TRBV24-1 and TRBJ2-1; 7 bases are a match to TRBD2. The germline CDR1 and CDR2 sequences are KGHDR and SFDVKD. The CDR3 runs 16 residues. With V trimmed by 4 bases and J by 7 bases, 12 bases remained unmatched. The CDR3: CATSDRTSAPGNEQFF. The CDR3 coding sequence is TGTGCCACCAGTGACCGAACTAGCGCCCCAGGGAATGAGCAGTTCTTC.

The gene calls are TRBV12-3 or TRBV12-4 and TRBJ2-1; the match to TRBD2 covers 12 bases. V gave up 5 bases and J gave up 6 bases; unmatched junction bases: 5. This CDR3 is 15 amino acids long. In DNA form, the CDR3 reads TGTGCCAGCAGTCCGCAGACTAGCGGGAGCAATGAGCAGTTCTTC. Protein: CASSPQTSGSNEQFF.

Notes on this clonotype: This may be a read error: a much more frequent sequence differs by one nucleotide. The CDR3 does not close with the conserved phenylalanine or tryptophan, likely indicating a read error. J is TRBJ2-1 and V is TRBV7-9, with D hard to call. The V end was cut by 5 bases, the J end by 9 bases, with 23 bases between. This CDR3 region has 16 residues. The germline gives CDR1 SEHNR, CDR2 FQNEAQ (reference sequence). CDR3 sequence reads: CASSSTWDRNSGEQFS. The CDR3 DNA reads as TGTGCCAGCAGCAGTACCTGGGATAGGAACAGTGGTGAGCAGTTCTCC.